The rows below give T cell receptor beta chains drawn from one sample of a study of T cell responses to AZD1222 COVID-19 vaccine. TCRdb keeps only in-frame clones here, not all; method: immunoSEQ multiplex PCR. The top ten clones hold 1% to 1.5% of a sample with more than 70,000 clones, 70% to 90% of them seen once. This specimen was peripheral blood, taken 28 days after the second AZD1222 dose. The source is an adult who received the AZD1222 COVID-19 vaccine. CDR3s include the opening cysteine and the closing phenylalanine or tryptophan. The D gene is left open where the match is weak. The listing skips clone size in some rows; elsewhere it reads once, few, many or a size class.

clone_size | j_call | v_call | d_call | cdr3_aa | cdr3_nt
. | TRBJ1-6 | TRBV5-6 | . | CASSFRGRNSPLHF | TGTGCCAGCAGCTTCAGGGGCCGAAATTCACCCCTCCACTTT
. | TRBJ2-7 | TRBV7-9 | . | CASSPRGSYEQYF | TGTGCCAGCAGCCCTCGGGGCTCCTACGAGCAGTACTTC
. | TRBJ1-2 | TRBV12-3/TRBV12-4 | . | CASSLQGPYGYTF | TGTGCCAGCAGCCTACAGGGTCCTTATGGCTACACCTTC
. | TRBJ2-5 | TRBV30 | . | CAWYNEGETQYF | TGTGCCTGGTATAACGAGGGTGAGACCCAGTACTTC
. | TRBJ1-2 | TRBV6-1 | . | CASSELTSGYGYTF | TGTGCCAGCAGTGAACTCACGTCGGGTTATGGCTACACCTTC
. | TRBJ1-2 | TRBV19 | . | CASRDPLGGYTF | TGTGCCAGTAGAGATCCCCTCGGGGGCTACACCTTC
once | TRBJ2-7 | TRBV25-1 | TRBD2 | CASSESGSGRDYEQYF | TGTGCCAGCAGTGAATCGGGGAGCGGGAGGGACTACGAGCAGTACTTC
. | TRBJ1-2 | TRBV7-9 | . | CASSSTGLNGYTF | TGTGCCAGCAGCTCCACAGGGTTGAATGGCTACACCTTC
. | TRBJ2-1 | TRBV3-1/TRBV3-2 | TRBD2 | CASSQASGSSYNEQFF | TGTGCCAGCAGCCAAGCTAGCGGGTCTTCCTACAATGAGCAGTTCTTC
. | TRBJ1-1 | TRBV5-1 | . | CASSLSVDTEAFF | TGCGCCAGCAGCTTGTCGGTGGACACTGAAGCTTTCTTT
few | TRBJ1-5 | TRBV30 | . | CAWGTGPGLHQPQHF | TGTGCCTGGGGTACCGGACCAGGCCTCCATCAGCCCCAGCATTTT
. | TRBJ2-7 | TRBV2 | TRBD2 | CASSDAGTSGGRHEQYF | TGTGCCAGCAGTGACGCGGGGACTAGCGGGGGCAGGCACGAGCAGTACTTC
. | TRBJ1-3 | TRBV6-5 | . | CASSPWGHAGNTIYF | TGTGCCAGCAGCCCATGGGGTCATGCTGGAAACACCATATATTTT
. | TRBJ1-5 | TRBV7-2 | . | CASSVRVGRGQPQHF | TGTGCCAGCAGCGTGAGGGTGGGGAGGGGTCAGCCCCAGCATTTT
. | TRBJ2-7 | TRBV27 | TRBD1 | CASSSGGGGSYEQYF | TGTGCCAGCAGTTCAGGGGGTGGAGGATCCTACGAGCAGTACTTC
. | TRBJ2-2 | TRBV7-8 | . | CASSEQGSGNTGELFF | TGTGCCAGCAGTGAGCAGGGAAGCGGTAACACCGGGGAGCTGTTTTTT
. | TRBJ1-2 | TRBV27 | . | CASSLPPYGYTF | TGTGCCAGCAGTTTGCCCCCCTATGGCTACACCTTC
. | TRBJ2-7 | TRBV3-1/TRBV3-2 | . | CASGRGGYEQYF | TGTGCCAGCGGTAGGGGGGGCTACGAGCAGTACTTC
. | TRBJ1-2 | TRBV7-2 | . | CASSSPPYNYGYTF | TGTGCCAGCAGCTCCCCGCCCTATAACTATGGCTACACCTTC
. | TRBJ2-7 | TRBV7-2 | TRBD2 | CASSFSGSLSEQYF | TGTGCCAGCAGCTTTAGCGGGAGTTTGAGCGAGCAGTACTTC
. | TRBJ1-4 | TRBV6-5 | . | CASRAAFGDNEKLFF | TGTGCCAGCAGGGCGGCCTTTGGCGATAATGAAAAACTGTTTTTT
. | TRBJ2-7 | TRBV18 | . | CASSPGTDGEQYF | TGTGCCAGCTCACCCGGGACGGACGGGGAGCAGTACTTC
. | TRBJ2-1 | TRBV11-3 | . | CASSLGSGSGNEQFF | TGTGCCAGCAGCTTAGGATCCGGGAGTGGGAATGAGCAGTTCTTC